The entry below gives a single T cell receptor beta chain sequence along with its context. The data derive from a study of control samples from healthy donors and cancer patients. The repertoire was sequenced with immunoSEQ multiplex PCR; TCRdb's copy has only in-frame clones and lacks some. The sample includes 99,000 or so clones, approximately 83% of them seen just once. V shed 6 bases, J shed 3 bases, and the junction held 5 bases outside the gene matches. The CDR3 runs to 15 residues. Germline V gives CDR1 MNHEY, CDR2 SVGEGT. The sample comprised blood. The source is a woman aged 50 to 65 in good health. The V call is TRBV6-2 or TRBV6-3, the J call TRBJ2-2; 9 bases fit TRBD1. The CDR3 region has the DNA TGTGCCAGCAGCAACAGGGGGCCGGACACCGGGGAGCTGTTTTTT. It specifies CASSNRGPDTGELFF.